This T cell receptor beta chain was found in a study of T cell responses to AZD1222 COVID-19 vaccine. Assay: immunoSEQ multiplex PCR; the TCRdb copy retains only in-frame clones and omits some. The data hold about 110,000 clones, with around 90% observed a single time. CDR3 size: 16 residues. CDR1 and CDR2 from the germline V gene are SGHVS and FQNEAQ. Trimming left V 3 bases short and J 7 bases short, with 16 bases between. Whole-study findings and limits: Regions 160-218 and 743-854 held dominance among vaccine-associated CD4 TCRs, which spanned spike.

On this clone: Its cognate antigen is unknown.

The sequencing here drew on peripheral blood, taken 28 days after the second AZD1222 dose. The gene calls are TRBV7-8 and TRBJ1-6, with D tentatively TRBD1 (6 bases). This receptor was identified in an adult who received the AZD1222 COVID-19 vaccine. The CDR3 reads CASSFSGGAENSPLHF. DNA of the CDR3: TGTGCCAGCAGCTTTTCGGGGGGCGCAGAGAATTCACCCCTCCACTTT.